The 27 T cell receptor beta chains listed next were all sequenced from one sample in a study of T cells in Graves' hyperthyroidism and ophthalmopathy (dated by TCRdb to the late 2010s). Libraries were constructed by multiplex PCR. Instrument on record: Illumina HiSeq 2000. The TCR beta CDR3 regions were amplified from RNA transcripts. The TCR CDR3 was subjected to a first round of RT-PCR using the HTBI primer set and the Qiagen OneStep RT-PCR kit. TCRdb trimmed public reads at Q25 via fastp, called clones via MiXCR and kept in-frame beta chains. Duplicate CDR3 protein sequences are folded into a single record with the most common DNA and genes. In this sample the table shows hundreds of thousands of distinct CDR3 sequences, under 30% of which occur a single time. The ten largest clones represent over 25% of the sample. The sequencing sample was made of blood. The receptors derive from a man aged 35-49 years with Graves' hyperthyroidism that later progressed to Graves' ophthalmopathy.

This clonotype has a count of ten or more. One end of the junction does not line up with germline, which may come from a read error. The CDR3 coding sequence is TGCAGTGCGAGAGCGGGAGTGATGGGTCTCGCCAAAAACATTCAGTACTTC. This codes for CSARAGVMGLAKNIQYF. The chain is built from TRBV20-1 and TRBJ2-4, with 8 nucleotides matching TRBD2. Germline values: CDR1 DFQATT, CDR2 SNEGSKA (reference sequence). This CDR3 contains 17 residues.

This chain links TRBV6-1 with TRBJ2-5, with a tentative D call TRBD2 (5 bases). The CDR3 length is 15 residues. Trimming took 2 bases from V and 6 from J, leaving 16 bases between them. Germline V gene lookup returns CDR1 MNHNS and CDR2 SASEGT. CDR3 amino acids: CASSEWTSSGKTQYF. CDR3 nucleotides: TGTGCCAGCAGTGAATGGACCTCCTCGGGGAAGACCCAGTACTTC.

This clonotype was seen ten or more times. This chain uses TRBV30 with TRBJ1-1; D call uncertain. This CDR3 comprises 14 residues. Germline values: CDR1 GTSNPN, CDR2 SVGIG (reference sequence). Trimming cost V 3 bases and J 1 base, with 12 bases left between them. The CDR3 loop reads CAWSLTAGNTEAFF. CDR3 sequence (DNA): TGTGCCTGGAGCTTGACGGCGGGGAACACTGAAGCTTTCTTT. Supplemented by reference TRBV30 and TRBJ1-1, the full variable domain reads SQTIHQWPATLVQPVGSPLSLECTVEGTSNPNLYWYRQAAGRGLQLLFYSVGIGQISSEVPQNLSASRPQDRQFILSSKKLLLSDSGFYLCAWSLTAGNTEAFFGQGTRLTVV.

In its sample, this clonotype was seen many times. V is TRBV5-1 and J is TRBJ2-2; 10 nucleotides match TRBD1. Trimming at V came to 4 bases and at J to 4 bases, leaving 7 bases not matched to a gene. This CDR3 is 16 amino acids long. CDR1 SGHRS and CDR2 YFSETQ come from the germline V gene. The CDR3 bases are TGCGCCAGCAGCGCCTCCGGGACAGGGGCCACCGGGGAGCTGTTTTTT. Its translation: CASSASGTGATGELFF.

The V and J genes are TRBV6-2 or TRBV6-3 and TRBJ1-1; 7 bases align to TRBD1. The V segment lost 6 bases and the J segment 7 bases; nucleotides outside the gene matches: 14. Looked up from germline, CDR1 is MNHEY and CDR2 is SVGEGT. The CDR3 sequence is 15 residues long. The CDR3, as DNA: TGTGCCAGCAGCACCGGGACAGCAATTTATCGTGAAGCTTTCTTT. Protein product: CASSTGTAIYREAFF.

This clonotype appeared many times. For the CDR3, the DNA is TGTGCCAGCAGTTTATTGAGTTCCGGGGAGCTGTTTTTT. Amino acid sequence: CASSLLSSGELFF. This rearrangement joins TRBV27 to TRBJ2-2, with unresolved D. CDR1 is MNHEY and CDR2 is SMNVEV in the germline V gene (reference sequence). V lost 1 base to trimming and J lost 6 bases, with 6 bases between them. The CDR3 covers 13 residues.

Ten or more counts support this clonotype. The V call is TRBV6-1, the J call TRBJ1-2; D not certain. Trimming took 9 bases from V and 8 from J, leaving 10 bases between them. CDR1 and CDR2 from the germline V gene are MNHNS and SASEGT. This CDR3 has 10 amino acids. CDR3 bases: TGTGCCAGGAGGGTGTGGGGCTACACCTTC. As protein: CARRVWGYTF.

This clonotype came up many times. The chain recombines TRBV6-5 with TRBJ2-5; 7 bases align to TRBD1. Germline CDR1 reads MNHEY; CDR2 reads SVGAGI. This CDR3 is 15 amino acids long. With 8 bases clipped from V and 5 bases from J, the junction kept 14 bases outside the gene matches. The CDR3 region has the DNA TGTGCCAGCGGCACAGACAGGGTTGCGTTCGAGACCCAGTACTTC. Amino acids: CASGTDRVAFETQYF.

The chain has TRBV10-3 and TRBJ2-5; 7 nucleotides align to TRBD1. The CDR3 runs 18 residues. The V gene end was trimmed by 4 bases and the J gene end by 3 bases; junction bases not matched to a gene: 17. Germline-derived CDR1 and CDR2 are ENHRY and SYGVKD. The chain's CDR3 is CAISGGDASPGGEETQYF. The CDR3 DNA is TGTGCCATCAGTGGAGGGGACGCCTCCCCAGGGGGAGAAGAGACCCAGTACTTC.

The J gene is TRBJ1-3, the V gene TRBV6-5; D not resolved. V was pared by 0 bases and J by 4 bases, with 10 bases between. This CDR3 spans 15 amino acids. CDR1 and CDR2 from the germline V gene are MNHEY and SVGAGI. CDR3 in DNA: TGTGCCAGCAGTTACTCGCCCAGCTCCGGAAACACCATATATTTT. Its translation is CASSYSPSSGNTIYF.

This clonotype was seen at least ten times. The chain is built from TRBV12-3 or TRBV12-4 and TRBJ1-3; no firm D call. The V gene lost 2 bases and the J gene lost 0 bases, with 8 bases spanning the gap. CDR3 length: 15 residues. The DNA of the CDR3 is TGTGCCAGCAGTTTATACCCGAGCTCTGGAAACACCATATATTTT. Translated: CASSLYPSSGNTIYF.

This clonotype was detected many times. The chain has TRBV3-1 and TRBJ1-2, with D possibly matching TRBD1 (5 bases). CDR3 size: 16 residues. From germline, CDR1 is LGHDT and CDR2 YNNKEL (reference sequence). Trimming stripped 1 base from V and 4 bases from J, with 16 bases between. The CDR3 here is CASSQGDPPSGYGYTF. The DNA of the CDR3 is TGTGCCAGCAGCCAAGGGGACCCACCCTCCGGCTATGGCTACACCTTC.

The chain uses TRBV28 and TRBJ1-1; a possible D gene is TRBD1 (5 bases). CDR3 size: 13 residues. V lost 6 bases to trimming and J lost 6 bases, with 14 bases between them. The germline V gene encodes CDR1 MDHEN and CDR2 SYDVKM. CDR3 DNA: TGTGCCAGCAGAAAAACAGGCCTCCCTGAAGCTTTCTTT. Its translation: CASRKTGLPEAFF.

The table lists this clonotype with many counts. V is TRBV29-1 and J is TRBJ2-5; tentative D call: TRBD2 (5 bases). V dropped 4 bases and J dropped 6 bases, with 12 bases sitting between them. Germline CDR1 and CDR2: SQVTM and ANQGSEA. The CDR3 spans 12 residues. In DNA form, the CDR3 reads TGCAGCGTTGTATGGAGGAATCAGACCCAGTACTTC. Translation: CSVVWRNQTQYF. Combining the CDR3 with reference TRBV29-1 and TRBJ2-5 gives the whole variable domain SAVISQKPSRDICQRGTSLTIQCQVDSQVTMMFWYRQQPGQSLTLIATANQGSEATYESGFVIDKFPISRPNLTFSTLTVSNMSPEDSSIYLCSVVWRNQTQYFGPGTRLLVL.

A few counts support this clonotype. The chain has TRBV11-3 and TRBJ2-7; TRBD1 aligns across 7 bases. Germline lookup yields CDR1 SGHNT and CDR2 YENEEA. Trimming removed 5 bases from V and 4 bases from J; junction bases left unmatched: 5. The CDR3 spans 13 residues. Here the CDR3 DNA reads TGTGCCAGCAGCGTAACAGGGGTATACGAGCAGTACTTC. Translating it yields CASSVTGVYEQYF.

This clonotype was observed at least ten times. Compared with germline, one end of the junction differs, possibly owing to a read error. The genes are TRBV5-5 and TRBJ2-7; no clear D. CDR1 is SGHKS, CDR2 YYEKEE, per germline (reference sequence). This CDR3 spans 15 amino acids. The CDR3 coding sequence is TGTGCCAGCAGCTTGTCGCGACATTCTCTGGTCGAGCATTACTTC. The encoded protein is CASSLSRHSLVEHYF.

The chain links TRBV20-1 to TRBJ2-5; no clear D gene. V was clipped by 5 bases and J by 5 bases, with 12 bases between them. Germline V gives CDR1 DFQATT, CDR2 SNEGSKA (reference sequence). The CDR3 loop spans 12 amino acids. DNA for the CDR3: TGCAGTGCTTCGACAAACGGGGAGACCCAGTACTTC. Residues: CSASTNGETQYF.

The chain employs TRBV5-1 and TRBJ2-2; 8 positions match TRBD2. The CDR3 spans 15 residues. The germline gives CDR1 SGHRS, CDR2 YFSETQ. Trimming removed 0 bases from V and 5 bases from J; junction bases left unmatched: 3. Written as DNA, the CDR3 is TGCGCCAGCAGCTTGGAAGCGGGAGAGACCGGGGAGCTGTTTTTT. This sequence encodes CASSLEAGETGELFF.

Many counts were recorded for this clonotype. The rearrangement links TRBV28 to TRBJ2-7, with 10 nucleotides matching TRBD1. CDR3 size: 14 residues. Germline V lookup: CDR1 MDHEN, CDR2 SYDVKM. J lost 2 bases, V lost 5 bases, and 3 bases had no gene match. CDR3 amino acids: CASSRGQGPYEQYF. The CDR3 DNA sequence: TGTGCCAGCAGTCGGGGACAGGGGCCCTACGAGCAGTACTTC.

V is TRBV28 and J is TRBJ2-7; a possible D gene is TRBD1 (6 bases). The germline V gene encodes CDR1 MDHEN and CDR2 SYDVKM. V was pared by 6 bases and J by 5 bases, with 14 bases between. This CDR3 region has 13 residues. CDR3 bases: TGTGCCAGCAGCACCCTACAGGGTGACGAGCAGTACTTC. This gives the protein CASSTLQGDEQYF.

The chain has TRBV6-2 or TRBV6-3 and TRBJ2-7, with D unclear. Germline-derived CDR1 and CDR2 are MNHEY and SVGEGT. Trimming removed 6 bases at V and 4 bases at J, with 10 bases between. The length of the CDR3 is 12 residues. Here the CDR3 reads CASRDQTYEQYF. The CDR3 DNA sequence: TGTGCCAGCAGGGACCAAACTTACGAGCAGTACTTC.

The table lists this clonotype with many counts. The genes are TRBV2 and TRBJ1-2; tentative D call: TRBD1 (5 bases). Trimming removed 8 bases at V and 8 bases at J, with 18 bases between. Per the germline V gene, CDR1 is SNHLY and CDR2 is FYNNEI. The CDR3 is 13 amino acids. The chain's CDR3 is CASASATAAGYTF. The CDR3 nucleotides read TGTGCCAGCGCCTCCGCGACAGCGGCAGGCTACACCTTC.

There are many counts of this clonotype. In DNA form, the CDR3 reads TGTGCCAGCAGTTTAGCGAGGCAGGGTGAGACCCAGTACTTC. Residues: CASSLARQGETQYF. The rearrangement joins TRBV12-3 or TRBV12-4 to TRBJ2-5; D is perhaps TRBD1 (5 bases). The CDR3 has 14 residues. V dropped 0 bases and J dropped 5 bases, with 10 bases sitting between them.

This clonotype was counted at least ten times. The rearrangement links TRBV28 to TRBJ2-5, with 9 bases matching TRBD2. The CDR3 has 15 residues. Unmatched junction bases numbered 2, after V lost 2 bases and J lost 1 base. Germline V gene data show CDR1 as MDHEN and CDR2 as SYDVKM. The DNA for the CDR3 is TGTGCCAGCAGTTTAATTAGCGGGAGCCAAGAGACCCAGTACTTC. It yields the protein CASSLISGSQETQYF.

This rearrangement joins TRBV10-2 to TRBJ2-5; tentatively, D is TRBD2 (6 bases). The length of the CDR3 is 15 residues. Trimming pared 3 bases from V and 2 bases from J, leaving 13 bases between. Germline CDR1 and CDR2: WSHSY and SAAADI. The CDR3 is CASSEVGGPQETQYF. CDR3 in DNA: TGCGCCAGCAGTGAAGTGGGAGGCCCACAAGAGACCCAGTACTTC.

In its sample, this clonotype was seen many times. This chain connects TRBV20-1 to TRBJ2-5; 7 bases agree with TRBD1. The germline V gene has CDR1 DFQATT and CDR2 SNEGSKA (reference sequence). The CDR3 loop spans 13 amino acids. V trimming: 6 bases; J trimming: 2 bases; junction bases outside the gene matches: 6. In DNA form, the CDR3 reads TGCAGTGCCCAGGGACAGCCTCAAGAGACCCAGTACTTC. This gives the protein CSAQGQPQETQYF.

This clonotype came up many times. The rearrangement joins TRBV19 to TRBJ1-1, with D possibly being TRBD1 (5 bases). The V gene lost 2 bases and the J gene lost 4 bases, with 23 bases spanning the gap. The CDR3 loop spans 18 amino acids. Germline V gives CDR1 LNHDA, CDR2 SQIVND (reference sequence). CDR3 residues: CASSISPAGSGWSTEAFF. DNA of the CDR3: TGTGCCAGTAGTATATCCCCCGCAGGGAGCGGTTGGAGCACTGAAGCTTTCTTT.